This T cell receptor (beta chain) was recorded in a study of T cells in Graves' hyperthyroidism and ophthalmopathy. The source material, RNA transcripts, was used to amplify TCR beta CDR3 regions. A first-round RT-PCR of the TCR CDR3 used the HTBI primer set. Each CDR3 protein is one row after TCRdb ran MiXCR on the multiplex PCR reads. The sample lists about 380,000 distinct CDR3 sequences; about 18% were seen once. This clonotype has just a few counts. Duration under 3 months, a NOSPECS grade of at least 4, and a Clinical Activity Score of at least 3 characterized the ophthalmopathy patients. Clinical symptoms, serum thyroxine and TRAb, thyroid ultrasound and orbital computed tomography were used for the diagnoses. Germline lookup yields CDR1 SGHDN and CDR2 FVKESK. The V gene lost 5 bases and the J gene lost 0 bases, with 14 bases spanning the gap. This CDR3 has 15 residues.

The sequenced sample consisted of blood. The sequence came from a young man with Graves' ophthalmopathy. The chain joins TRBV14 to TRBJ2-7; tentatively, D is TRBD1 or TRBD2 (5 bases each). In nucleotides, the CDR3 is TGTGCCAGCAGCGACTCCGGGACGTCCTCCTACGAGCAGTACTTC. This encodes CASSDSGTSSYEQYF.